This is a list of T cell receptor beta chains from one sample in a study of CD8 T cells in Susac syndrome. MiXCR, run by TCRdb on the immunoSEQ multiplex PCR reads, gives a single entry per CDR3 protein. The table records around 46,000 distinct CDR3 sequences, 90% to 95% of them present only once. Sequenced material: CD8+ T cells from PBMCs. These TCRs come from a human donor in good health. Each CDR3 is given with its conserved first and last residue. D genes are given only for firm matches. Some rows have no size entry. The others give once, few or many, or a class for an expanded clone.

TRBD2,TRBJ2-5,TRBV2,-,TGTGCCAGCACGACTAGCGGGTTCCAAGAGACCCAGTACTTC,CASTTSGFQETQYF
-,TRBJ1-3,TRBV3-1,-,TGTGCCAGCAGCCAAGACGTCCGTGGTTCTGGAAACACCATATATTTT,CASSQDVRGSGNTIYF
-,TRBJ2-7,TRBV4-1,-,TGCGCCAGCAGCCAAGAGCTGGGCCACGAGCAGTACTTC,CASSQELGHEQYF
TRBD1,TRBJ1-4,TRBV5-5,-,TGTGCCAGCAGCACGGGACAGGGAGTATTTTTT,CASSTGQGVFF
TRBD2,TRBJ2-7,TRBV6-5,-,TGTGCCAGCAGTTACTCCCCTAGCGGGACCTACGAGCAGTACTTC,CASSYSPSGTYEQYF
-,TRBJ2-5,TRBV29-1,-,TGCAGCGTTGAAGAGGGGATAGAGACCCAGTACTTC,CSVEEGIETQYF
-,TRBJ1-1,TRBV14,-,TGTGCCAGCCAGGGCCCTCTCTGGGACACTGAAGCTTTCTTT,CASQGPLWDTEAFF
-,TRBJ2-1,TRBV7-9,-,TGTGCCAGCAGCCATGATTATGAGCAGTTCTTC,CASSHDYEQFF
-,TRBJ1-1,TRBV7-9,-,TGTGCCAGCAAGGGGGACACTGAAGCTTTCTTT,CASKGDTEAFF
TRBD2,TRBJ2-1,TRBV6-1,-,TGTGCCAGCAGTCCAAAAGCCGGGACTAGCGGGAGGGATGAGCAGTTCTTC,CASSPKAGTSGRDEQFF
TRBD1,TRBJ2-7,TRBV3-1,-,TGTGCCAGCAGCCAAGTGACAGGGCCTATCTCCTACGAGCAGTACTTC,CASSQVTGPISYEQYF
TRBD2,TRBJ2-2,TRBV7-9,-,TGTGCCAGCAGCGAGGGACTAGGGGAGCTGTTTTTT,CASSEGLGELFF
-,TRBJ2-7,TRBV5-4,once,TGTGCCAGCACCCCTCATAGCCCCTACGAGCAGTACTTC,CASTPHSPYEQYF
TRBD1,TRBJ2-6,TRBV5-6,-,TGTGCCAGCAGCTCCTGGGACAGCAACGTCCTGACTTTC,CASSSWDSNVLTF
-,TRBJ1-1,TRBV30,-,TGTGCCTGGAGTGACAGTTGGGTTAACACTGAAGCTTTCTTT,CAWSDSWVNTEAFF
-,TRBJ1-2,TRBV30,-,TGTGCCTGGAGTGTAGAACTGGGGTATGGCTACACCTTC,CAWSVELGYGYTF
-,TRBJ2-7,TRBV6-5,-,TGTGCCAGCAGTTATTCAGGGGTCGAGCAGTACTTC,CASSYSGVEQYF
-,TRBJ1-2,TRBV11-2,-,TGTGCCAGCAGCTTAGCGGGGGATTACCAATATGGCTACACCTTC,CASSLAGDYQYGYTF
-,TRBJ2-7,TRBV20-1,few,TGCAGTGCTCCAGGGGGACTACATCTAGACGAGCAGTACTTC,CSAPGGLHLDEQYF
-,TRBJ2-5,TRBV29-1,-,TGCAGCGTTATCGGGGGCAGGGAGACCCAGTACTTC,CSVIGGRETQYF
TRBD2,TRBJ2-1,TRBV20-1,-,TGCAGTGCTCTAAACTCCGGGACTAGCGTTGAGCAGTTCTTC,CSALNSGTSVEQFF
TRBD2,TRBJ2-1,TRBV7-9,-,TGTGCCAGCAGCTTAGGGACTAGCGTAGGCCCCCATGAGCAGTTCTTC,CASSLGTSVGPHEQFF
TRBD1,TRBJ2-3,TRBV7-9,-,TGTGCCAGCAGCTTTAGCTCCTCAAGGGGGCCAGATACGCAGTATTTT,CASSFSSSRGPDTQYF
TRBD2,TRBJ2-2,TRBV11-2,-,TGTGCCAGCAGCGTAGGCCCGACTAGCGGGATATCTAACACCGGGGAGCTGTTTTTT,CASSVGPTSGISNTGELFF
TRBD2,TRBJ2-2,TRBV9,-,TGTGCCAGCAGCGTAGAAAGTCTAGCGGGAGGGTCAGGGGAGCTGTTTTTT,CASSVESLAGGSGELFF
-,TRBJ1-2,TRBV28,-,TGTGCCAGCAGTTTACGTTCCCTCTATGGCTACACCTTC,CASSLRSLYGYTF
-,TRBJ2-1,TRBV18,-,TGTGCCAGCTCACCACCCTCGGCGGGAACCTACAATGAGCAGTTCTTC,CASSPPSAGTYNEQFF